These 13 T cell receptor beta chains were all obtained from the same sample, sequenced in a study of human T cells and chemical hapten exposure. Time point noted: patch test 1, 2 weeks after DPC sensitization. As to treatment: therapeutic diphenylcyclopropenone sensitization with weekly scalp DPC. TCRdb analysed the RACE reads with MiXCR anew, one entry per CDR3 protein. This table has 45,000 to 70,000 distinct CDR3 sequences, about a tenth appearing once. Material: whole blood, obtained in connection with sensitization to the hapten diphenylcyclopropenone (DPC). These receptors were obtained from a woman aged 40 to 55 with alopecia areata. Some clones in this sample may be carry-over from other donors' samples.

The gene calls are TRBV7-9 and TRBJ1-1; 7 nucleotides agree with TRBD1. Losses at the gene ends were 5 bases for V and 11 bases for J; bases not matched to a gene: 5. CDR1 and CDR2 from the germline V gene are SEHNR and FQNEAQ (reference sequence). The CDR3 contains 11 residues. CDR3 sequence reads: CASSRTGIAFF. CDR3 DNA: TGTGCCAGCAGCCGGACAGGAATTGCTTTCTTT.

Many counts were recorded for this clonotype. The V gene is TRBV9, the J gene TRBJ1-2; D not certain. The germline V gene has CDR1 SGDLS and CDR2 YYNGEE. Trimming cost V 0 bases and J 2 bases, with 5 bases left between them. CDR3 length equals 13 residues. CDR3 sequence (DNA): TGTGCCAGCAGCGTAGCCAAAAACTATGGCTACACCTTC. Translated: CASSVAKNYGYTF.

As for this clonotype: A clone one base away is much larger, so this may be a read error. This likely comes from a read error, as the CDR3 has no conserved phenylalanine or tryptophan at its end. This chain links TRBV2 with TRBJ2-1; tentative D call: TRBD1 (6 bases). Trimming removed 6 bases at V and 10 bases at J, with 13 bases between. Germline V gene lookup returns CDR1 SNHLY and CDR2 FYNNEI. There are 12 residues in the CDR3. The chain's CDR3 is CASSGDRYEQFC. CDR3 nucleotide sequence: TGTGCCAGCAGCGGCGACAGGTACGAGCAGTTCTGC.

The chain is built from TRBV7-2 and TRBJ2-3, with a possible D match to TRBD2 (5 bases). The V and J ends lost 0 bases and 0 bases respectively, with 10 bases between them. Germline CDR1 reads SGHTA; CDR2 reads FQGNSA. The CDR3 is made up of 16 amino acids. This CDR3 reads CASSLAASQSTDTQYF. Here the CDR3 DNA reads TGTGCCAGCAGCTTAGCGGCTAGCCAAAGCACAGATACGCAGTATTTT.

This clonotype occurred many times. The chain carries TRBV7-2 and TRBJ2-3, with D perhaps TRBD2 (6 bases). V was pared by 3 bases and J by 4 bases, with 14 bases between. Germline assignment: CDR1 SGHTA and CDR2 FQGNSA. The CDR3 runs to 15 residues. The CDR3 DNA reads TGTGCCAGCAGCTTTAACGGGGGACCGGCAGATACGCAGTATTTT. Translating it yields CASSFNGGPADTQYF.

This clonotype came up a few times. The genes are TRBV28 and TRBJ1-1; no reliable D call. V was clipped by 10 bases and J by 4 bases, with 13 bases between them. Looked up from germline, CDR1 is MDHEN and CDR2 is SYDVKM. This CDR3 comprises 12 residues. Written as DNA, the CDR3 is TGTGCCACCTACGTGGGCGGCACTGAAGCTTTCTTT. Its protein is CATYVGGTEAFF.

The chain links TRBV6-2 or TRBV6-3 to TRBJ1-2; possibly TRBD1 for D (5 bases). Trimming left V 2 bases short and J 8 bases short, with 15 bases between. The CDR3 runs to 14 residues. Looked up from germline, CDR1 is MNHEY and CDR2 is SVGEGT. As DNA, the CDR3 is TGTGCCAGCAGTTACGCGGGACGGGGTCAAGGCTACACCTTC. Translation gives CASSYAGRGQGYTF.

This clonotype was seen repeatedly, ten times or more. This chain uses TRBV3-1 with TRBJ2-2, with 12 positions matching TRBD2. Germline V CDR1 and CDR2: LGHDT, YNNKEL (reference sequence). V was clipped by 2 bases and J by 5 bases; unmatched bases: 6. This CDR3 has 17 amino acids. CDR3 sequence (DNA): TGTGCCAGCAGCCAATTTCGACTAGCGGGGGATACCGGGGAGCTGTTTTTT. Encoded protein: CASSQFRLAGDTGELFF.

This clonotype was counted ten times or more. The V and J genes are TRBV20-1 and TRBJ2-2; 7 positions agree with TRBD1. The CDR3 contains 14 residues. V was clipped by 6 bases and J by 6 bases; unmatched bases: 10. Germline assignment: CDR1 DFQATT and CDR2 SNEGSKA (reference sequence). CDR3 coding DNA: TGCAGTGCACAGACAGGGATCGGTTCCGGGGAGCTGTTTTTT. The encoded protein is CSAQTGIGSGELFF.

CDR3 bases: TGTGCCAGCAGCGTATCGGGACAGGGGGCTCATGGCTACACCTTC. Translated: CASSVSGQGAHGYTF. This sequence joins TRBV7-9 and TRBJ1-2, with 12 positions matching TRBD1. Germline CDR1 SEHNR, CDR2 FQNEAQ (reference sequence). V gave up 5 bases and J gave up 6 bases; unmatched junction bases: 7. The CDR3 consists of 15 residues.

This clonotype was observed at least ten times. The chain recombines TRBV18 with TRBJ2-7; D might be TRBD2 (5 bases). The CDR3 is 14 amino acids. In germline, CDR1 is KGHSH, CDR2 LQKENI. The V end lost 3 bases, the J end lost 2 bases, and 11 bases lay between the germline ends. In nucleotides, the CDR3 is TGTGCCAGCTCACCCCCGGGAATAGCCTACGAGCAGTACTTC. It translates to CASSPPGIAYEQYF. Combining the CDR3 with reference TRBV18 and TRBJ2-7 gives the whole variable domain NAGVMQNPRHLVRRRGQEARLRCSPMKGHSHVYWYRQLPEEGLKFMVYLQKENIIDESGMPKERFSAEFPKEGPSILRIQQVVRGDSAAYFCASSPPGIAYEQYFGPGTRLTVT.

This clonotype occurred a few times. This chain joins TRBV5-1 and TRBJ2-2; 10 bases map to TRBD1. The length of the CDR3 is 15 residues. The germline V gene encodes CDR1 SGHRS and CDR2 YFSETQ. The ends lost 4 bases at V and 5 bases at J; junction bases unmatched: 5. CDR3 loop: CASSKDRGKTGELFF. In DNA form, the CDR3 reads TGCGCCAGCAGCAAGGACAGGGGGAAGACCGGGGAGCTGTTTTTT.

This clonotype was observed a few times. The DNA of the CDR3 is TGCAGCGTTGTCTTAGCGGGGGGGCAGTTCTTC. Translating gives CSVVLAGGQFF. The rearrangement links TRBV29-1 to TRBJ2-1; 10 bases line up with TRBD2. The trim removed 4 bases at V and 12 bases at J, leaving 3 bases unmatched. The CDR3 is 11 residues long. CDR1 SQVTM and CDR2 ANQGSEA come from the germline V gene.